This TCR beta chain was observed in a study of identical twins. TCRdb passed the 5' RACE reads through MiXCR, listing each CDR3 protein once. The table includes roughly 700,000 distinct CDR3 sequences, 8.6% detected once. All of the donors were Caucasians in good health. The germline CDR1 and CDR2 sequences are WNHNN and SYGVQD (reference sequence). This CDR3 is built from 13 residues. V lost 6 bases, J lost 8 bases, and 5 bases stayed unmatched. Study-level points and caveats: Researchers caution that invariant MAIT and iNKT cells could partly confound zero-insertion analyses. Carriage of fewer insertions was seen in abundant cord blood beta clonotypes, whereas memory repertoires showed none.

Notes on this clonotype: The antigen is unknown.

These data were also reused for a study on yellow fever vaccine responses in identical twins. This second report adds: Twin vaccine T cell responses reportedly seemed partly convergent, partly personalized.

The origin of this receptor is a young woman in good health. Sequencing input: PBMCs. The genes are TRBV10-1 and TRBJ2-1, with TRBD1 matching over 9 bases. This CDR3 reads CASSADRGYEQFF. CDR3 DNA: TGCGCCAGCAGCGCGGACAGGGGATATGAGCAGTTCTTC.